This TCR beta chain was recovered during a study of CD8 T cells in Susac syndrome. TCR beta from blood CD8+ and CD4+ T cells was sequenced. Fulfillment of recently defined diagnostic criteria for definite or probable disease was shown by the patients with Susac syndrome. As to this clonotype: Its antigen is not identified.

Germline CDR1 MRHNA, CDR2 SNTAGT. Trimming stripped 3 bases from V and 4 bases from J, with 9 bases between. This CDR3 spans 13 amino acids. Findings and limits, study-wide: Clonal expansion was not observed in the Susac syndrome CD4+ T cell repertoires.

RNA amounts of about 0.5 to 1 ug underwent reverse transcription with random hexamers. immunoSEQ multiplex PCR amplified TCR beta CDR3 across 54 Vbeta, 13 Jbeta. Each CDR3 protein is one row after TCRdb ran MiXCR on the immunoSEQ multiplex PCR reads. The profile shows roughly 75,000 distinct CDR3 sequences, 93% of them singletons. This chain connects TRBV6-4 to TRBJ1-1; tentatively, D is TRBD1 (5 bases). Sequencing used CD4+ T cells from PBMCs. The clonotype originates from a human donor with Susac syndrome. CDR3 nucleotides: TGTGCCAGCAGTGAAATAAGGGGCACTGAAGCTTTCTTT. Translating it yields CASSEIRGTEAFF.